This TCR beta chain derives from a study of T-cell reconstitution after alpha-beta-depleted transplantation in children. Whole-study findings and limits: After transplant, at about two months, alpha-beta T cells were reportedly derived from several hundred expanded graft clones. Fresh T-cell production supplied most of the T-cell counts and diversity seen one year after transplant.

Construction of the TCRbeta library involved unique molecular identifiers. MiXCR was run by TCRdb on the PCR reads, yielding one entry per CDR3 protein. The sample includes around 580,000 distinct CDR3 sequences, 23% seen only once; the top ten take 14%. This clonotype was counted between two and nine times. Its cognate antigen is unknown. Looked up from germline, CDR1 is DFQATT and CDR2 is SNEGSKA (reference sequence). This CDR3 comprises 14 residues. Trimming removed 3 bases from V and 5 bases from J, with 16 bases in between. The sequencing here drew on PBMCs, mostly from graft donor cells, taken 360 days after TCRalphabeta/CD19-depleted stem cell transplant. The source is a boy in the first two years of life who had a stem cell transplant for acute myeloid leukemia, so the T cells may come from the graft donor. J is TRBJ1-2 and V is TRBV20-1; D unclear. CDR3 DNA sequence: TGCAGTGCTAGGTCCGATCAGGAATTATATGGCTACACCTTC. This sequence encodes CSARSDQELYGYTF.